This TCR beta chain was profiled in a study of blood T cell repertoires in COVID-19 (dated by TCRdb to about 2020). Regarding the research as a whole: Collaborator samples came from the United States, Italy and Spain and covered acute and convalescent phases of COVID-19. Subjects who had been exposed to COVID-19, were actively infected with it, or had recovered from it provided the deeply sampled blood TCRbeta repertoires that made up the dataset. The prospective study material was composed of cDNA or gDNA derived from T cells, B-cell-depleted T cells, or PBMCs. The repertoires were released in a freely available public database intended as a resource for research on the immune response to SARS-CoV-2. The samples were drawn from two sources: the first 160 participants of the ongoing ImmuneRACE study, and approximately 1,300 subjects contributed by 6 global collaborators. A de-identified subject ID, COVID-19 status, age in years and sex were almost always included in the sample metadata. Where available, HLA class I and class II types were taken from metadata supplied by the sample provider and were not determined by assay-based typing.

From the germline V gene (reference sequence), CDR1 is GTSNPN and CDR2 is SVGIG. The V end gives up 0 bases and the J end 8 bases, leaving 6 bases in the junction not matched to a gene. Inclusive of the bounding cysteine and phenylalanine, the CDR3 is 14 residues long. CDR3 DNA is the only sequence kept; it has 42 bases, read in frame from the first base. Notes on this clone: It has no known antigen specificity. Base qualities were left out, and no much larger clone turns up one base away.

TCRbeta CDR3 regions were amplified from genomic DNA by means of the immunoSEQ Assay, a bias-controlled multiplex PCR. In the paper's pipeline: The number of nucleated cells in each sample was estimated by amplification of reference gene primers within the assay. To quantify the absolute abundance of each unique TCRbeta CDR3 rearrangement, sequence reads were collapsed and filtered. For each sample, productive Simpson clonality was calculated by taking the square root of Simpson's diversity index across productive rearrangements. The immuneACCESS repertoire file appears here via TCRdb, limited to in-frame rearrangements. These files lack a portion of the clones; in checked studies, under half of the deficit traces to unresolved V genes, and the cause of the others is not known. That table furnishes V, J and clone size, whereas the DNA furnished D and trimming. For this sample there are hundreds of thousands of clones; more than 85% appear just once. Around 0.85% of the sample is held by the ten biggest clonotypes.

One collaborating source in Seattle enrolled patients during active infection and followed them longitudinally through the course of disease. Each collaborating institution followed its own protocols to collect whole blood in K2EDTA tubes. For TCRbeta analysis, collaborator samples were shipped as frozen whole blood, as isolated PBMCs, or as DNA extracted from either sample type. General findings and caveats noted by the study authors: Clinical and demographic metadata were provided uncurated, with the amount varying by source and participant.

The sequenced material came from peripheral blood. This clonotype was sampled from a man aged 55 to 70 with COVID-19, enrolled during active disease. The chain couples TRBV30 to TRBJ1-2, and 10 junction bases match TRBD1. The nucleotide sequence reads TGTGCCTGGAGTGTTATTGGACAGGGGGAAGGCTACACCTTC. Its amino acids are CAWSVIGQGEGYTF.